The present T cell receptor (beta chain) was sequenced within a study of T cell changes during pregnancy in multiple sclerosis. J gave up 6 bases and V 1 base, and 7 bases lay outside the gene matches. The CDR3 has 16 residues. Germline-derived CDR1 and CDR2 are MNHEY and SMNVEV (reference sequence). Profiling relied on immunoSEQ multiplex PCR, and the TCRdb table lists in-frame clones only, not all of them. Of approximately 34,000 clones in the sample, about nine tenths are singletons; the top ten hold 9.5% to 12%. The sequenced sample was CD8+ T cells from peripheral blood mononuclear cells, obtained before pregnancy. This TCR was sampled from a female donor with multiple sclerosis, enrolled in a pregnancy study. The gene calls are TRBV27 and TRBJ2-4; 9 bases are shared with TRBD1. The CDR3 is CASSLWSGTGRNIQYF. The CDR3 nucleotides are TGTGCCAGCAGTTTATGGTCTGGGACAGGGAGAAACATTCAGTACTTC.